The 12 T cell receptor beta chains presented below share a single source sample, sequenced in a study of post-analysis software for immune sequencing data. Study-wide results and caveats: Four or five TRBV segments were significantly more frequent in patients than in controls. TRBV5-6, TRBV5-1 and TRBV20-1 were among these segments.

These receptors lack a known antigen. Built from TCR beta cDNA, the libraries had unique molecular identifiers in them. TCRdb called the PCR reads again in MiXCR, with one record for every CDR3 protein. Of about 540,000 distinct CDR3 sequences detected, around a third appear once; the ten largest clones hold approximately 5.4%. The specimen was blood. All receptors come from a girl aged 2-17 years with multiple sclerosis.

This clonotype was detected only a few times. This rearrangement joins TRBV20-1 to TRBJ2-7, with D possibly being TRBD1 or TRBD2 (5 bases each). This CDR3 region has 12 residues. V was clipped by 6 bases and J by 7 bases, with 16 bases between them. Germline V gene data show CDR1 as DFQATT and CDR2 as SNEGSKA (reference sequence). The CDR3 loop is CSARGRDREQYF. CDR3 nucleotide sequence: TGCAGTGCCCGTGGACGGGACCGGGAGCAGTACTTC.

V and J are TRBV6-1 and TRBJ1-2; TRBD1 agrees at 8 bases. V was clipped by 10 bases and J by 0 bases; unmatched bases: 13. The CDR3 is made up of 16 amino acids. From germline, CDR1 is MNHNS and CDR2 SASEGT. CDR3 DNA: TGTGCCAACGGGAGGACAGGGCAGGGAGCTAACTATGGCTACACCTTC. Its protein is CANGRTGQGANYGYTF.

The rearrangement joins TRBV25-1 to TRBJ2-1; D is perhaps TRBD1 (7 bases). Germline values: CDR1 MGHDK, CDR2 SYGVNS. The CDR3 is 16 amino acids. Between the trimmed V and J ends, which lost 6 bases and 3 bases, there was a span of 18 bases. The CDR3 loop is CASRGGRGGHYNEQFF. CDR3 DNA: TGTGCCAGCAGGGGAGGCCGAGGGGGCCACTACAATGAGCAGTTCTTC.

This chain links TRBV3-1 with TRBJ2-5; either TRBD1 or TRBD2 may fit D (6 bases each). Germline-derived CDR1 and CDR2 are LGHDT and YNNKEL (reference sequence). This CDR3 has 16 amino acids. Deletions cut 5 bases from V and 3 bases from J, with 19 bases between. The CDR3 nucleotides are TGTGCCAGCAGCAATCACGGGGGCGGCCAGAAAGAGACCCAGTACTTC. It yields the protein CASSNHGGGQKETQYF.

This chain's CDR3 is CSVVANEKLFF. DNA of the CDR3: TGCAGCGTTGTAGCCAATGAAAAACTGTTTTTT. This chain links TRBV29-1 with TRBJ1-4; D gene uncertain. This CDR3 has 11 residues. Germline CDR1 and CDR2: SQVTM and ANQGSEA. V was trimmed by 4 bases and J by 5 bases, leaving 5 bases between them.

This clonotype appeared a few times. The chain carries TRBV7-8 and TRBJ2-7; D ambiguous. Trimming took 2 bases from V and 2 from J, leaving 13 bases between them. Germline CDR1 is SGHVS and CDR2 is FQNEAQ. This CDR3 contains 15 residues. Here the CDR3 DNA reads TGTGCCAGCAGCTTAACAGACGGTGCTCCCTACGAGCAGTACTTC. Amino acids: CASSLTDGAPYEQYF.

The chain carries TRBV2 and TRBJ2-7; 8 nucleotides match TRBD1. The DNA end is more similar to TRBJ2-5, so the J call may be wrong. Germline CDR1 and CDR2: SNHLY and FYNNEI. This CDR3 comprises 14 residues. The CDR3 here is CASSRTGTGETQYF. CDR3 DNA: TGTGCCAGCAGTAGGACAGGGACGGGGGAGACCCAGTACTTC.

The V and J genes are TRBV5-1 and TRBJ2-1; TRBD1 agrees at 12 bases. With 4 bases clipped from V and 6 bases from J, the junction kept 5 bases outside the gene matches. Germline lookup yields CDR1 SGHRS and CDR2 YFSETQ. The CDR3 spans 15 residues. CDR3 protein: CASSTGTGGFNEQFF. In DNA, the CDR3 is TGCGCCAGCAGCACCGGGACAGGGGGCTTCAATGAGCAGTTCTTC.

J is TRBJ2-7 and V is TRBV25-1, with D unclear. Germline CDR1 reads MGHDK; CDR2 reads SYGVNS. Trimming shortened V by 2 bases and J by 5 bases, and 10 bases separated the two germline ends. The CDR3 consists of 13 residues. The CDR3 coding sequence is TGTGCCAGCAGTGAAATTGGAGCAAACGAGCAGTACTTC. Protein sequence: CASSEIGANEQYF.

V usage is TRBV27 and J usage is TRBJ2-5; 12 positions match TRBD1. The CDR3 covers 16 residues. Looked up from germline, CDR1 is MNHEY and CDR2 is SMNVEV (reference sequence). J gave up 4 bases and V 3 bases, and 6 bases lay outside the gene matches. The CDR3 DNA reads TGTGCCAGCAGTTTGTCCGGGACAGGGGGCCTAGAGACCCAGTACTTC. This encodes CASSLSGTGGLETQYF.

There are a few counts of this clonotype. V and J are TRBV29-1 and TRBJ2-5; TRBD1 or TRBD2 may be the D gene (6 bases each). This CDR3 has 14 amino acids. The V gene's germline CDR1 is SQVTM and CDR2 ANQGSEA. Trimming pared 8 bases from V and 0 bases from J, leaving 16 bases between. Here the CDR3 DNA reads TGCAGCCTCCGGGGGCTCCCGTACCAAGAGACCCAGTACTTC. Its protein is CSLRGLPYQETQYF.

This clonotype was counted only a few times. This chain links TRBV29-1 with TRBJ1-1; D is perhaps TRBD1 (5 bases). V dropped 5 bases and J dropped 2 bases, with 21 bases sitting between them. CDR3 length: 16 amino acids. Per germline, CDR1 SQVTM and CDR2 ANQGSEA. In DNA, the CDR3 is TGCAGCGTTCAAGGGGTGGAAAGACCTAAAAACACTGAAGCTTTCTTT. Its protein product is CSVQGVERPKNTEAFF.